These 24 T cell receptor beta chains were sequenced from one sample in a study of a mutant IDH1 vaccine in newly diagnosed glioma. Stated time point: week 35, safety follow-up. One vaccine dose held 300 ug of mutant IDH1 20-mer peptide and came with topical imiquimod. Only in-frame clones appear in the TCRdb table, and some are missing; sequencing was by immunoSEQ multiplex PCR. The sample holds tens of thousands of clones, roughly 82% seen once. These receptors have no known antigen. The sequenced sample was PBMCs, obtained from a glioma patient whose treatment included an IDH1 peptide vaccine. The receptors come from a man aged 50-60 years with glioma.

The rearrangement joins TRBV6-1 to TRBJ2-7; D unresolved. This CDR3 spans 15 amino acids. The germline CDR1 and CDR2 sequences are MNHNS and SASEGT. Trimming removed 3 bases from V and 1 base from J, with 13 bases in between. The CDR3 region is CASSDGQPFSYEQYF. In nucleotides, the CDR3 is TGTGCCAGCAGTGACGGTCAGCCTTTTTCCTACGAGCAGTACTTC.

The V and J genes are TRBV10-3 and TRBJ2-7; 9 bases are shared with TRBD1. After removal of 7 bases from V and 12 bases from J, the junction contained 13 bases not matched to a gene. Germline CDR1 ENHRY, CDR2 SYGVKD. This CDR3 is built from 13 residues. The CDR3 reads CAITPGQGSDPYF. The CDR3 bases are TGTGCCATCACCCCGGGACAGGGAAGTGATCCGTACTTC.

The CDR3 is CASSVRPGQVYGYTF. DNA for the CDR3: TGTGCCAGCAGCGTACGTCCGGGTCAGGTCTATGGCTACACCTTC. The chain is built from TRBV11-3 and TRBJ1-2; D not certain. V shed 5 bases and J shed 4 bases, with 17 bases lying between them. Per germline, CDR1 SGHNT and CDR2 YENEEA. The CDR3 is made up of 15 amino acids.

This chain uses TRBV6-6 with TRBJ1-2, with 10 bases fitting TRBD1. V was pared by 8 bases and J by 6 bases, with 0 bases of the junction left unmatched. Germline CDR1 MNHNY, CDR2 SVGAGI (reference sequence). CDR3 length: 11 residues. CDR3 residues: CASGQGDGYTF. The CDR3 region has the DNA TGTGCCAGCGGACAGGGGGATGGCTACACCTTC.

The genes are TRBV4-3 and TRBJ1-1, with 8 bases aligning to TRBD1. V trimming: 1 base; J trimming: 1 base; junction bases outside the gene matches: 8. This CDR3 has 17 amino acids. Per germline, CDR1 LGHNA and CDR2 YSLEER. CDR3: CASSQGAGGGRNTEAFF. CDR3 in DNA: TGCGCCAGCAGCCAAGGGGCAGGGGGCGGACGGAACACTGAAGCTTTCTTT.

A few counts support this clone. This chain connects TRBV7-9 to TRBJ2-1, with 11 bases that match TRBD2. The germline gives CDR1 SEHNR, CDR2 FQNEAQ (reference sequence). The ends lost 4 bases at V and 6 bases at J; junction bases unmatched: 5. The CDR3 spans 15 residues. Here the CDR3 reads CASSSVAGGINEQFF. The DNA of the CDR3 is TGTGCCAGCAGCTCCGTAGCGGGAGGGATCAATGAGCAGTTCTTC. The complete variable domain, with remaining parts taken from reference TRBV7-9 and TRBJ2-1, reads DTGVSQNPRHKITKRGQNVTFRCDPISEHNRLYWYRQTLGQGPEFLTYFQNEAQLEKSRLLSDRFSAERPKGSFSTLEIQRTEQGDSAMYLCASSSVAGGINEQFFGPGTRLTVL.

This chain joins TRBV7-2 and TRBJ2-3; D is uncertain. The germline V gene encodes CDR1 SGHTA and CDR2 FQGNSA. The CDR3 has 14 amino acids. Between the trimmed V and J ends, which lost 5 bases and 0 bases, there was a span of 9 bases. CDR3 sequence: CASSRGPSTDTQYF. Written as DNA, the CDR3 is TGTGCCAGCAGCAGAGGTCCAAGCACAGATACGCAGTATTTT.

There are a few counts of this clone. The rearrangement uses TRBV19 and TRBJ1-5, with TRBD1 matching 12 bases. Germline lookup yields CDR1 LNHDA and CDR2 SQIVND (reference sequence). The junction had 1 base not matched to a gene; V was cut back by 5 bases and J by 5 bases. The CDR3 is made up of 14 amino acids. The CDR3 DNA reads TGTGCCAGTAGTGGGACAGGGGGCCATCAGCCCCAGCATTTT. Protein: CASSGTGGHQPQHF. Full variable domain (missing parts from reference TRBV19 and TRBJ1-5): DGGITQSPKYLFRKEGQNVTLSCEQNLNHDAMYWYRQDPGQGLRLIYYSQIVNDFQKGDIAEGYSVSREKKESFPLTVTSAQKNPTAFYLCASSGTGGHQPQHFGDGTRLSIL.

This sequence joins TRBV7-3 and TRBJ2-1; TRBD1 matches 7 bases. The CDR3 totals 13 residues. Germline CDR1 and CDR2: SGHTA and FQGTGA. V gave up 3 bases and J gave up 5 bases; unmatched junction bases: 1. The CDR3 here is CASSLDRHNEQFF. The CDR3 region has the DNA TGTGCCAGCAGCTTGGACAGGCACAATGAGCAGTTCTTC.

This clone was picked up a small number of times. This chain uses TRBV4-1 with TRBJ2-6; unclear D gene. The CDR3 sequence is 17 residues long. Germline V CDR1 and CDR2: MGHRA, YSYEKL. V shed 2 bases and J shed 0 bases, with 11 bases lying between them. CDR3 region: CASSQYAGASGANVLTF. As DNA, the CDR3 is TGCGCCAGCAGCCAATATGCCGGAGCCTCTGGGGCCAACGTCCTGACTTTC.

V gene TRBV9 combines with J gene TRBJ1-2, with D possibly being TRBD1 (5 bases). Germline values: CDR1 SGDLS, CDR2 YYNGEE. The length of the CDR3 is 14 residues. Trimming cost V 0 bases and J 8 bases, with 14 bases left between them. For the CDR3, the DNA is TGTGCCAGCAGCGTAGCCCCAGGGTCGCAGGGCTACACCTTC. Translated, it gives CASSVAPGSQGYTF.

The CDR3 DNA sequence: TGCGCCAGCAGCCAAGTGACAGTCATCGCGAACACCGGGGAGCTGTTTTTT. It encodes CASSQVTVIANTGELFF. This chain uses TRBV4-1 with TRBJ2-2; D is possibly TRBD1 (5 bases). This CDR3 region has 17 residues. Germline V gives CDR1 MGHRA, CDR2 YSYEKL. V was pared by 1 base and J by 0 bases, with 12 bases between.

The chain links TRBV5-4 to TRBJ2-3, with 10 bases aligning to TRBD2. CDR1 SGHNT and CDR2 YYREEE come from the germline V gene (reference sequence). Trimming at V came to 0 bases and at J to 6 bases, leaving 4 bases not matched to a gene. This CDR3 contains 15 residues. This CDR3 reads CASSLDLAGVDTQYF. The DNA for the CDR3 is TGTGCCAGCAGCTTGGATCTAGCGGGAGTGGATACGCAGTATTTT.

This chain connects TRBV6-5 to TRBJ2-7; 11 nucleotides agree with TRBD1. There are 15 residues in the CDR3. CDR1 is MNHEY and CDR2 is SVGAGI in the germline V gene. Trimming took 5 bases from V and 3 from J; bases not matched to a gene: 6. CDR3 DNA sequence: TGTGCCAGCAGTGCCCCGGGACAGGGGGACTACGAGCAGTACTTC. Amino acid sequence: CASSAPGQGDYEQYF.

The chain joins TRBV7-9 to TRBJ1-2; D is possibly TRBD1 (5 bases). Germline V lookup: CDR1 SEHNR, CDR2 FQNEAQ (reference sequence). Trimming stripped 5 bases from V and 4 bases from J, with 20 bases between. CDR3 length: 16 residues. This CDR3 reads CASSQVLGTARYGYTF. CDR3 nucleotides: TGTGCCAGCAGCCAAGTATTAGGGACGGCACGCTATGGCTACACCTTC.

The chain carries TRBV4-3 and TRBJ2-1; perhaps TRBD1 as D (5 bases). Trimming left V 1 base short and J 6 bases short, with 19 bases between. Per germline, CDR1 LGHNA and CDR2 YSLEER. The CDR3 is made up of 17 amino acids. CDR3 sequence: CASSQAWGPTLPNEQFF. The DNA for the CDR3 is TGCGCCAGCAGCCAAGCTTGGGGCCCTACCCTACCCAATGAGCAGTTCTTC.

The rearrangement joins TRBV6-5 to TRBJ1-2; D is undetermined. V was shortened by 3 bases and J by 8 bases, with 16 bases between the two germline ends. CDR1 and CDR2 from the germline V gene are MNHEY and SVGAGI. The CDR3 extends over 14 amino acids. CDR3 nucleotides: TGTGCCAGCAGTTATGGATTCCGGGCCCCCGGCTACACCTTC. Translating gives CASSYGFRAPGYTF.

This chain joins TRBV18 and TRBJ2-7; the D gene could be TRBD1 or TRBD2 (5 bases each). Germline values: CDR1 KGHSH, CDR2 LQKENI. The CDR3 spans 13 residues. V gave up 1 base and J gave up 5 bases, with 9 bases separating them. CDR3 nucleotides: TGTGCCAGCTCACCACTTAGAGGGGACGAGCAGTACTTC. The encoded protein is CASSPLRGDEQYF.

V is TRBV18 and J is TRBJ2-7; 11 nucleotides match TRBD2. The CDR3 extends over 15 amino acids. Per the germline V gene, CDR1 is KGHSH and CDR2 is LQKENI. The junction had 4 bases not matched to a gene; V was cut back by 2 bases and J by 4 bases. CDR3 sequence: CASSPGIAGGYEQYF. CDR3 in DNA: TGTGCCAGCTCACCAGGGATAGCGGGAGGGTACGAGCAGTACTTC.

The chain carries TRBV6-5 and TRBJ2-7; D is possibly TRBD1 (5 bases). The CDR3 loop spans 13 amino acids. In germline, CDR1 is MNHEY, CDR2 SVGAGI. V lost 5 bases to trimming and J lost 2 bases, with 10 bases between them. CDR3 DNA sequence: TGTGCCAGCAGTCGTTCCAGGGCCTACGAGCAGTACTTC. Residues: CASSRSRAYEQYF.

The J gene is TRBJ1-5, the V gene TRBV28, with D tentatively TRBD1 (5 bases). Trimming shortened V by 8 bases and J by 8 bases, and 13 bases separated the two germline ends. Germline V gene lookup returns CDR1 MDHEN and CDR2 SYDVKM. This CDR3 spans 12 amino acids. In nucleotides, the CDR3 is TGTGCCAGCCTGCAGGGTTTAGAGCCCCAGCATTTT. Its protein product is CASLQGLEPQHF.

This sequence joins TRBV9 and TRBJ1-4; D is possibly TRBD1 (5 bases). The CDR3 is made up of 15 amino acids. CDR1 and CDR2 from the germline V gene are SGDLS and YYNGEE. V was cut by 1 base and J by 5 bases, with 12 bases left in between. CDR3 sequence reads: CASSVSPGVNEKLFF. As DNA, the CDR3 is TGTGCCAGCAGCGTAAGTCCGGGGGTAAATGAAAAACTGTTTTTT. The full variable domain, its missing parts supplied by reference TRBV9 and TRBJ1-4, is DSGVTQTPKHLITATGQRVTLRCSPRSGDLSVYWYQQSLDQGLQFLIQYYNGEERAKGNILERFSAQQFPDLHSELNLSSLELGDSALYFCASSVSPGVNEKLFFGSGTQLSVL.

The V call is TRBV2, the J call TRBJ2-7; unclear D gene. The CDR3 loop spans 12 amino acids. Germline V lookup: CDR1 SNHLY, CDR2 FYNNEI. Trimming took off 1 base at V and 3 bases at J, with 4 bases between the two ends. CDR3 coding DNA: TGTGCCAGCAGTGAAGGCTACTACGAGCAGTACTTC. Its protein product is CASSEGYYEQYF. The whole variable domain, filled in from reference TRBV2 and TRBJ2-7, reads EPEVTQTPSHQVTQMGQEVILRCVPISNHLYFYWYRQILGQKVEFLVSFYNNEISEKSEIFDDQFSVERPDGSNFTLKIRSTKLEDSAMYFCASSEGYYEQYFGPGTRLTVT.

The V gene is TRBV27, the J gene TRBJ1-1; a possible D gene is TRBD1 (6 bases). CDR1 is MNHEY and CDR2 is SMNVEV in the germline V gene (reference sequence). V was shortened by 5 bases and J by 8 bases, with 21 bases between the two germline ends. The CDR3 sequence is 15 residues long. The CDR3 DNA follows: TGTGCCAGCAGTGATAACCGGGACACCCCGAAGGAAGCTTTCTTT. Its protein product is CASSDNRDTPKEAFF.